This TCR beta chain emerged from a study of T cell repertoires in aging, cancer and after chemotherapy. Amplification of TCR beta used genomic DNA extracted from peripheral blood. A mixed TRB-A/B primer pool amplified rearranged TRB by multiplex touch-down PCR. MiXCR, applied by TCRdb to the multiplex PCR reads, yields one record per CDR3 protein. The sample yields roughly 3,000 distinct CDR3 sequences, around 28% seen once. Germline CDR1 reads MNHEY; CDR2 reads SVGEGT. There are 14 residues in the CDR3. V was cut by 0 bases and J by 0 bases, with 6 bases left in between. In this sample, this clonotype is medium-sized (0.01 to 0.1%).

The material sequenced was blood. This TCR came from a human donor in good health. The chain links TRBV6-2 or TRBV6-3 to TRBJ2-7; D remains unclear. The CDR3 sequence is CASSYSSSSYEQYF. The CDR3 region has the DNA TGTGCCAGCAGTTACTCTAGCAGCTCCTACGAGCAGTACTTC.